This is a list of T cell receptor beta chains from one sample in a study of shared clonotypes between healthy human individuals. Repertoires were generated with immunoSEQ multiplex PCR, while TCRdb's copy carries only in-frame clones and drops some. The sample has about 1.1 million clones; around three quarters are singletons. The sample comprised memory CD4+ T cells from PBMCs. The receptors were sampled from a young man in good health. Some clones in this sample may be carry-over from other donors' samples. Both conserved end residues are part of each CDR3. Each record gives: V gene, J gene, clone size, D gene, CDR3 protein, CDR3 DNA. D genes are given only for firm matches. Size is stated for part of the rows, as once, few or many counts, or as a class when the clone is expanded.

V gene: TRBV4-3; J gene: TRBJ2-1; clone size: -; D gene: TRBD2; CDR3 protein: CASSQDGGSRYNEQFF; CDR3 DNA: TGCGCCAGCAGCCAAGATGGCGGGAGCCGTTACAATGAGCAGTTCTTC
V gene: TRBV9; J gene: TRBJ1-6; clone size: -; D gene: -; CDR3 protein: CASSPTRTLSNSPLHF; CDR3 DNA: TGTGCCAGCAGCCCCACCCGGACTCTTTCTAATTCACCCCTCCACTTT
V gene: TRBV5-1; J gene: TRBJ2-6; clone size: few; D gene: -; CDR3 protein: CASSLGISGANVLTF; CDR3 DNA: TGCGCCAGCAGCTTGGGGATCTCTGGGGCCAACGTCCTGACTTTC
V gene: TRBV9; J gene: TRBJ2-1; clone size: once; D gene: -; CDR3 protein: CASSVSGSGDEQFF; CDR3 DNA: TGTGCCAGCAGCGTCTCGGGATCGGGGGATGAGCAGTTCTTC
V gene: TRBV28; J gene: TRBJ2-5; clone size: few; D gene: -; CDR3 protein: CASSPRTGMYQETQYF; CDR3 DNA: TGTGCCAGCAGTCCAAGGACCGGGATGTACCAAGAGACCCAGTACTTC
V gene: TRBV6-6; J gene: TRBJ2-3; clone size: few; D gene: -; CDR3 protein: CASSYGQGSTDTQYF; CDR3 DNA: TGTGCCAGCAGTTACGGGCAGGGGTCCACAGATACGCAGTATTTT
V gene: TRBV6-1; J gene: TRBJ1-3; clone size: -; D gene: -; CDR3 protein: CASSKQGLGNTIYF; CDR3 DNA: TGTGCCAGCAGTAAACAGGGTCTGGGAAACACCATATATTTT
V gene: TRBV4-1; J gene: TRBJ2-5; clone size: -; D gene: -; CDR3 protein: CASSQGGATQYF; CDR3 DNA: TGCGCCAGCAGCCAAGGGGGGGCGACCCAGTACTTC
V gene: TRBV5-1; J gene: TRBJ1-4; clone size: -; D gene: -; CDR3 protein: CASSPGQPMSEKLLF; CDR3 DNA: TGCGCCAGCAGCCCAGGACAGCCTATGAGTGAAAAACTGTTGTTT
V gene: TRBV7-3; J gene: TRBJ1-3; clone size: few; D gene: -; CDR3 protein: CASSLGPSGNTIYF; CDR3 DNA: TGTGCCAGCAGCTTGGGTCCCTCTGGAAACACCATATATTTT
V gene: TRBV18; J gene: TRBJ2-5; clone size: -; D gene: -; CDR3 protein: CASSPRRSGLQETQYF; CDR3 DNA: TGTGCCAGCTCACCTAGGCGCTCGGGCCTCCAAGAGACCCAGTACTTC
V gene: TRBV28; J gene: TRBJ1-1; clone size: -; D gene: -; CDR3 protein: CASSVLQGVNTEAFF; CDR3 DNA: TGTGCCAGCAGTGTTTTACAGGGTGTGAACACTGAAGCTTTCTTT
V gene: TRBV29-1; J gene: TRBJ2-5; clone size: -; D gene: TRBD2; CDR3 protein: CSGSLQLAPAQYF; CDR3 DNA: TGCAGCGGCAGCCTACAACTAGCGCCCGCCCAGTACTTC
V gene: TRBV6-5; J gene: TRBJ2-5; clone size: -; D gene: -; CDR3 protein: CERGRETQYF; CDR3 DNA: TGTGAGAGGGGGAGAGAGACCCAGTACTTC
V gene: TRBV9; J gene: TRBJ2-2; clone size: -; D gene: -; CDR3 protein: CASRGPGRELFF; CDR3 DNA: TGTGCCAGCAGGGGACCGGGGAGGGAGCTGTTTTTT
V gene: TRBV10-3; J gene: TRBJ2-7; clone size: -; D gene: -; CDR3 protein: CAITRDRSSYEQYF; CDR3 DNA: TGTGCCATCACCCGGGACCGGAGCTCCTACGAGCAGTACTTC
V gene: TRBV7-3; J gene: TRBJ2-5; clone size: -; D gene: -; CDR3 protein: CASSLRGHSLETQYF; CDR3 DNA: TGTGCCAGCAGCTTAAGGGGCCATTCCCTGGAGACCCAGTACTTC
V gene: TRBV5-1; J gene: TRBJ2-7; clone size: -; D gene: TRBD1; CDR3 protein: CASSSQGQVWEQYF; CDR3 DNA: TGCGCCAGCAGCTCCCAAGGACAGGTCTGGGAGCAGTACTTC
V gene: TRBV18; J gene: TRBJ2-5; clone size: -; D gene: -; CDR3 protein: CASSPGTYETQYF; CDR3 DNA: TGTGCCAGCTCACCGGGGACATATGAGACCCAGTACTTC
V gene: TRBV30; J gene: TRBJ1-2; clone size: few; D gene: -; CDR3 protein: CAWSERVSYGYTF; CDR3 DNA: TGTGCCTGGAGTGAAAGGGTTAGCTATGGCTACACCTTC
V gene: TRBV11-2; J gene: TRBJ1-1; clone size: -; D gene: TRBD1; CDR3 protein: CASTTGVNTEAFF; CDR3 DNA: TGTGCCAGCACCACAGGGGTGAACACTGAAGCTTTCTTT
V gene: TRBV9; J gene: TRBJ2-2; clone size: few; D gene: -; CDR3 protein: CASSGLFPNTGELFF; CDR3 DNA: TGTGCCAGCAGCGGACTTTTTCCTAACACCGGGGAGCTGTTTTTT
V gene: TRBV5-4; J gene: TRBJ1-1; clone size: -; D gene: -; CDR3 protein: CASSSRSLLNTEAFF; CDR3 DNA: TGTGCCAGCAGCTCCCGCAGCTTGCTGAACACTGAAGCTTTCTTT
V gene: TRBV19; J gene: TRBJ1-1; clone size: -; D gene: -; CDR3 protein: CASRPGAIVDTEAFF; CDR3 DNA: TGTGCCAGTAGGCCGGGTGCCATCGTGGACACTGAAGCTTTCTTT
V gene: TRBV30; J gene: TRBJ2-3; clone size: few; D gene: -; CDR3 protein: CAWSVQNTQYF; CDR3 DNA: TGTGCCTGGAGTGTACAGAATACGCAGTATTTT
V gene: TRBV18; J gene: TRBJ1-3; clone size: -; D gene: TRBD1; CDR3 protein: CASSPNRGQMSGNTIYF; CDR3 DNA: TGTGCCAGCTCACCGAACAGGGGGCAGATGTCTGGAAACACCATATATTTT
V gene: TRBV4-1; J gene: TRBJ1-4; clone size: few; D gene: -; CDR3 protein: CASSQGQRIEKLFF; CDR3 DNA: TGCGCCAGCAGCCAAGGACAGAGGATCGAAAAACTGTTTTTT
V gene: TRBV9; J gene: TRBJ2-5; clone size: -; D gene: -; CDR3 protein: CASSRGGGTQYF; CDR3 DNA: TGTGCCAGCAGCCGAGGGGGAGGGACCCAGTACTTC